This T cell receptor beta chain stems from a study of CD8 T cells in Susac syndrome. This clonotype was counted only a few times. What it binds is unknown. General study results and limits: TCR sequencing and HLA analysis covered a relatively small number of individuals.

CD8+ and CD4+ blood T cells underwent TCR beta sequencing. Relapsing-remitting disease, either stable or active, was present in the multiple sclerosis controls, who were treatment-naive patients. Isolation of CD8+ and CD4+ T cells was performed negatively, whereas enrichment of TEMRA cells was done by FACS. An input of about 0.45 to 1 ug of RNA was subjected to reverse transcription using random hexamers. One entry per CDR3 protein results from TCRdb running MiXCR on the immunoSEQ multiplex PCR reads. Of about 140,000 distinct CDR3 sequences in the sample, around 96% were seen once. Per the germline V gene, CDR1 is ENHRY and CDR2 is SYGVKD. The germline V and J ends were trimmed by 6 bases and 3 bases, with 9 bases remaining between them. The CDR3 length is 12 residues.

This receptor was obtained from a human donor with multiple sclerosis. This sequence joins TRBV10-3 and TRBJ2-7; perhaps TRBD1 as D (6 bases). The sample comprised CD4+ T cells from PBMCs. CDR3 in amino acids: CAIRQQGYEQYF. The CDR3 DNA follows: TGTGCCATCAGGCAACAGGGCTACGAGCAGTACTTC.